These 27 T cell receptor beta chains were all obtained from the same sample, sequenced in a study of beta chain features in type 1 diabetes. Expressed TCRB transcripts were sequenced because the entire RNA isolate underwent reverse transcription. Using immunoSEQ multiplex PCR, the repertoire was profiled, and TCRdb retains in-frame clones only, with some absent. The sample gives 350,000 or so clones, about 20% of which show up once; approximately 0.043% is in the top ten. Source material: naive CD4+ T cells from blood. Every receptor here comes from a young woman in good health.

The rearrangement joins TRBV11-1 to TRBJ1-1; no firm D call. The CDR3 is made up of 12 amino acids. From germline, CDR1 is SGHAT and CDR2 FQDESV (reference sequence). Deletions cut 7 bases from V and 3 bases from J, with 9 bases between. The chain's CDR3 is CASTSRDTEAFF. Here the CDR3 DNA reads TGTGCCAGCACCAGCCGGGACACTGAAGCTTTCTTT.

J is TRBJ2-2 and V is TRBV5-1; D is unclear. Germline CDR1 and CDR2: SGHRS and YFSETQ. The ends were cut back, 5 bases at V and 3 bases at J, with 14 bases in the middle. There are 15 residues in the CDR3. The CDR3: CASRSEYYDTGELFF. CDR3 sequence (DNA): TGCGCCAGCAGGTCGGAGTATTATGACACCGGGGAGCTGTTTTTT.

The genes are TRBV6-6 and TRBJ2-1; 7 nucleotides agree with TRBD2. The CDR3 is 16 amino acids. V lost 6 bases, J lost 0 bases, and 8 bases stayed unmatched. Germline-derived CDR1 and CDR2 are MNHNY and SVGAGI (reference sequence). The CDR3 DNA follows: TGTGCCAGCAGATCAACAATAGCGGGCTCCTACAATGAGCAGTTCTTC. Protein: CASRSTIAGSYNEQFF.

This clone was recorded a few times. The gene calls are TRBV18 and TRBJ2-1, with 8 nucleotides matching TRBD2. Losses at the gene ends were 6 bases for V and 10 bases for J; bases not matched to a gene: 14. CDR1 and CDR2 (germline): KGHSH, LQKENI. The CDR3 loop spans 15 amino acids. The CDR3 region has the DNA TGTGCCAGCTCGTTCATGGCGGGGGGCCAGGAGGAGCAGTTCTTC. It translates to CASSFMAGGQEEQFF.

This clone was picked up a small number of times. The rearrangement joins TRBV2 to TRBJ1-6, with D unresolved. This CDR3 contains 15 residues. CDR1 and CDR2 (germline): SNHLY, FYNNEI. Deletions cut 4 bases from V and 7 bases from J, with 14 bases between. CDR3 coding DNA: TGTGCCAGCAGTGTCCTGCAGGCCCCAAATTCACCCCTCCACTTT. Translating gives CASSVLQAPNSPLHF.

This clone was detected only a few times. The J gene is TRBJ2-7, the V gene TRBV27, with 8 bases lining up with TRBD1. CDR1 is MNHEY, CDR2 SMNVEV, per germline (reference sequence). Trimming cost V 7 bases and J 2 bases; bases outside gene matches: 7. This CDR3 is built from 14 residues. The CDR3 nucleotides are TGTGCCAGCAAAAGGGGGACAGGACCCTACGAGCAGTACTTC. It encodes CASKRGTGPYEQYF.

This clone was counted between two and nine times. An end of the junction does not agree with germline; a read error may underlie this. The chain uses TRBV19 and TRBJ2-2, with no clear D. CDR1 and CDR2 (germline): LNHDA, SQIVND (reference sequence). This CDR3 region has 13 residues. CDR3 residues: CLPAASNNGELFF. CDR3 coding DNA: TGCCTGCCTGCCGCTAGTAACAACGGGGAGCTGTTTTTT.

The sample holds one count of this clone. This rearrangement joins TRBV4-1 to TRBJ2-7, with TRBD2 identical over 10 bases. With V trimmed by 1 base and J by 2 bases, 2 bases remained unmatched. This CDR3 has 15 amino acids. Germline V CDR1 and CDR2: MGHRA, YSYEKL. DNA of the CDR3: TGCGCCAGCAGCCAAGGAACTAGCGGGACCTACGAGCAGTACTTC. It is translated as CASSQGTSGTYEQYF.

The chain recombines TRBV2 with TRBJ2-2; the D gene is possibly TRBD2 (6 bases). V was trimmed by 1 base and J by 2 bases, leaving 8 bases between them. CDR1 is SNHLY and CDR2 is FYNNEI in the germline V gene. The CDR3 has 15 residues. The CDR3 sequence: CASSEGTINTGELFF. For the CDR3, the DNA is TGTGCCAGCAGTGAAGGGACTATAAACACCGGGGAGCTGTTTTTT. The full variable domain, with the rest looked up from reference TRBV2 and TRBJ2-2, is EPEVTQTPSHQVTQMGQEVILRCVPISNHLYFYWYRQILGQKVEFLVSFYNNEISEKSEIFDDQFSVERPDGSNFTLKIRSTKLEDSAMYFCASSEGTINTGELFFGEGSRLTVL.

Notes on this clone: Distinct nucleotide sequences in the sample also encode this CDR3. CDR3 sequence (DNA): TGCAGTGCCCGGACAGGGGGAGAGACCCAGTACTTC. Its protein product is CSARTGGETQYF. V usage is TRBV29-1 and J usage is TRBJ2-5; 10 nucleotides line up with TRBD1. The CDR3 is 12 amino acids. Looked up from germline, CDR1 is SQVTM and CDR2 is ANQGSEA.

The rearrangement uses TRBV15 and TRBJ1-5, with a weak D call TRBD1 (5 bases). The length of the CDR3 is 16 residues. The germline V and J ends were trimmed by 1 base and 4 bases, with 14 bases remaining between them. CDR1 is LNHNV and CDR2 is YYDKDF in the germline V gene (reference sequence). CDR3 amino acids: CATSRGRVSGNQPQHF. CDR3 DNA sequence: TGTGCCACCAGCAGAGGAAGGGTCTCAGGGAATCAGCCCCAGCATTTT.

V and J are TRBV21-1 and TRBJ1-2. TRBV21-1 is described as a pseudogene. CDR3 length: 13 amino acids. The CDR3 sequence is CASSKGGGDGYTF. The CDR3 nucleotides are TGTGCCAGCAGCAAAGGGGGGGGAGATGGCTACACCTTC.

The V call is TRBV4-3, the J call TRBJ2-7; TRBD1 agrees at 8 bases. Trimming cost V 1 base and J 5 bases; bases outside gene matches: 4. This CDR3 is built from 14 residues. Germline CDR1 LGHNA, CDR2 YSLEER. CDR3: CASSQGGQVDEQYF. The CDR3 DNA reads as TGCGCCAGCAGCCAAGGGGGACAGGTAGACGAGCAGTACTTC.

The chain is built from TRBV5-1 and TRBJ2-7; 8 nucleotides align to TRBD2. CDR1 is SGHRS, CDR2 YFSETQ, per germline. This CDR3 is built from 15 residues. The V gene end was trimmed by 1 base and the J gene end by 0 bases; junction bases not matched to a gene: 3. In DNA, the CDR3 is TGCGCCAGCAGCTTGAGGGCGGGGGGCTCCTACGAGCAGTACTTC. It is translated as CASSLRAGGSYEQYF.

Only a few counts were recorded for this clone. The rearrangement links TRBV29-1 to TRBJ2-7; 8 bases align to TRBD1. From germline, CDR1 is SQVTM and CDR2 ANQGSEA. Trimming took 6 bases from V and 1 from J; bases not matched to a gene: 8. The CDR3 extends over 14 amino acids. The CDR3 DNA reads as TGCAGCGTACAGGGACAGGCGGATTCCTACGAGCAGTACTTC. As protein: CSVQGQADSYEQYF.

Concerning this clone itself: Different DNA sequences within this sample yield the same CDR3. The rearrangement links TRBV5-1 to TRBJ2-2, with 8 positions matching TRBD1. The CDR3 consists of 13 residues. V was pared by 3 bases and J by 6 bases, with 1 base of the junction left unmatched. Per the germline V gene, CDR1 is SGHRS and CDR2 is YFSETQ. The CDR3 bases are TGCGCCAGCAGCTCACAGGGGGCCGGGGAGCTGTTTTTT. This translates into CASSSQGAGELFF.

This chain joins TRBV7-9 and TRBJ1-1, with D maybe TRBD1 (6 bases). Germline V gene lookup returns CDR1 SEHNR and CDR2 FQNEAQ (reference sequence). Trimming shortened V by 5 bases and J by 5 bases, and 15 bases separated the two germline ends. CDR3 length: 14 amino acids. The CDR3 DNA follows: TGTGCCAGCAGCCCTCAAAGGGGGTGGACTGAAGCTTTCTTT. Amino acid sequence: CASSPQRGWTEAFF. Looking up the rest from reference TRBV7-9 and TRBJ1-1 gives the full variable domain: DTGVSQNPRHKITKRGQNVTFRCDPISEHNRLYWYRQTLGQGPEFLTYFQNEAQLEKSRLLSDRFSAERPKGSFSTLEIQRTEQGDSAMYLCASSPQRGWTEAFFGQGTRLTVV.

In its sample, this clone was seen once. The genes are TRBV30 and TRBJ2-7; TRBD2 agrees at 7 bases. Germline V gene sequence: CDR1 GTSNPN, CDR2 SVGIG (reference sequence). Germline trimming cut 5 bases from V and 9 bases from J; bases unmatched to any gene: 7. This CDR3 region has 11 residues. The CDR3 reads CAWGRGEWQYF. The CDR3 DNA follows: TGTGCCTGGGGACGGGGGGAGTGGCAGTACTTC.

The CDR3 here is CASSPGTGGNEQYF. The CDR3, as DNA: TGTGCCAGCAGTCCCGGGACAGGGGGCAACGAGCAGTACTTC. The rearrangement uses TRBV6-5 and TRBJ2-7; 12 bases line up with TRBD1. Germline CDR1 and CDR2: MNHEY and SVGAGI. The V and J ends lost 5 bases and 5 bases, in that order; junction bases with no gene match: 4. The CDR3 is 14 amino acids.

The gene calls are TRBV2 and TRBJ1-1; TRBD1 aligns across 9 bases. This CDR3 comprises 12 residues. In germline, CDR1 is SNHLY, CDR2 FYNNEI. After removal of 7 bases from V and 10 bases from J, the junction contained 7 bases not matched to a gene. The CDR3 protein is CASTWDRAVAFF. The DNA for the CDR3 is TGTGCCAGCACTTGGGACAGGGCTGTAGCTTTCTTT.

This chain links TRBV7-9 with TRBJ2-7, with 9 bases lining up with TRBD1. This CDR3 spans 19 amino acids. Germline V CDR1 and CDR2: SEHNR, FQNEAQ (reference sequence). Losses at the gene ends were 5 bases for V and 0 bases for J; bases not matched to a gene: 17. As DNA, the CDR3 is TGTGCCAGCAGCGGACCCCGGACAGGGGTCCTCCTCGCCTCCTACGAGCAGTACTTC. Its protein is CASSGPRTGVLLASYEQYF. Full variable domain (remainder filled in from reference TRBV7-9 and TRBJ2-7): DTGVSQNPRHKITKRGQNVTFRCDPISEHNRLYWYRQTLGQGPEFLTYFQNEAQLEKSRLLSDRFSAERPKGSFSTLEIQRTEQGDSAMYLCASSGPRTGVLLASYEQYFGPGTRLTVT.

This chain connects TRBV6-1 to TRBJ2-7; maybe TRBD2 (5 bases). The germline CDR1 and CDR2 sequences are MNHNS and SASEGT. V gave up 1 base and J gave up 2 bases, with 9 bases separating them. The CDR3 consists of 14 residues. CDR3 sequence: CASSEVAQAYEQYF. In DNA form, the CDR3 reads TGTGCCAGCAGTGAAGTAGCGCAGGCCTACGAGCAGTACTTC.

This clone was detected only a few times. V gene TRBV5-1 combines with J gene TRBJ1-1, with a possible D match to TRBD1 (5 bases). Trimming left V 0 bases short and J 7 bases short, with 10 bases between. Germline V CDR1 and CDR2: SGHRS, YFSETQ. The CDR3 runs 13 residues. The DNA of the CDR3 is TGCGCCAGCAGCTTGGCCACCCAGGGTGAAGCTTTCTTT. Its protein product is CASSLATQGEAFF.

This clone was counted only a few times. The chain carries TRBV11-2 and TRBJ2-6; D is unclear. V gave up 1 base and J gave up 2 bases, with 6 bases separating them. Germline values: CDR1 SGHAT, CDR2 FQNNGV. The CDR3 is 15 amino acids. CDR3 loop: CASSLGAAGANVLTF. In nucleotides, the CDR3 is TGTGCCAGCAGCTTAGGTGCGGCTGGGGCCAACGTCCTGACTTTC.

V and J are TRBV4-2 and TRBJ2-7, with 9 nucleotides matching TRBD1. The germline V gene has CDR1 LGHNA and CDR2 YNFKEQ. V lost 0 bases, J lost 2 bases, and 2 bases stayed unmatched. The CDR3 totals 15 residues. The CDR3 DNA follows: TGTGCCAGCAGCCAAGATGGGACAGGGCCCTACGAGCAGTACTTC. Translation gives CASSQDGTGPYEQYF.

This clone has only a few counts. The chain joins TRBV7-9 to TRBJ2-3, with D maybe TRBD2 (5 bases). This CDR3 has 17 amino acids. Trimming stripped 5 bases from V and 0 bases from J, with 18 bases between. Looked up from germline, CDR1 is SEHNR and CDR2 is FQNEAQ (reference sequence). The DNA for the CDR3 is TGTGCCAGCAGCCCCTTCCCAAGGACTCCTAGCACAGATACGCAGTATTTT. It codes for CASSPFPRTPSTDTQYF.

The chain uses TRBV6-1 and TRBJ2-1; TRBD2 matches at 11 bases. The V and J ends lost 5 bases and 6 bases, in that order; junction bases with no gene match: 6. The CDR3 runs 15 residues. Germline V lookup: CDR1 MNHNS, CDR2 SASEGT. The CDR3 nucleotides are TGTGCCAGCAGTCCCGGACTAGCGGGTTCCAATGAGCAGTTCTTC. This translates into CASSPGLAGSNEQFF.